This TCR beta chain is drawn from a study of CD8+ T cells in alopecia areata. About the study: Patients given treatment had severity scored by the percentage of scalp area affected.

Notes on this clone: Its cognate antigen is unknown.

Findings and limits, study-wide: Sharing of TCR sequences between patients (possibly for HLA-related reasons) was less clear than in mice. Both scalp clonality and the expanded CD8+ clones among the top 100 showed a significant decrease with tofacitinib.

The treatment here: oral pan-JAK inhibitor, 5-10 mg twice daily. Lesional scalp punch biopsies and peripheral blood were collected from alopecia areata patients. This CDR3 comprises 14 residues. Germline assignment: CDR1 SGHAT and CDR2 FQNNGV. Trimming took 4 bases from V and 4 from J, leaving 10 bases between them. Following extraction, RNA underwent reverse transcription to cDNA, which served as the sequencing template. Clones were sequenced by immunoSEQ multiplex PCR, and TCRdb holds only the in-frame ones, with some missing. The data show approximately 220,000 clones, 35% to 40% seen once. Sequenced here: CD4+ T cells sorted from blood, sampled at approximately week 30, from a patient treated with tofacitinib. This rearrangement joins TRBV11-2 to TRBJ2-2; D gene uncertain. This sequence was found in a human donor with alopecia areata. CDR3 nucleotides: TGTGCCAGCAGCTCGAGACGTTCCACCGGGGAGCTGTTTTTT. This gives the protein CASSSRRSTGELFF.